One and the same sample provided the 2 T cell receptor beta chains below, sequenced in a study of blood T cell repertoires in COVID-19. Repertoires were generated with immunoSEQ multiplex PCR, while TCRdb's copy carries only in-frame clones and drops some. The table has about 87,000 clones, over 70% seen once; the top ten hold approximately 15%. Specimen: peripheral blood. These receptors originate from a woman aged 55-75 years with acute or convalescent COVID-19.

This clone was seen just once. Here the CDR3 reads CATRPGANYGYTF. The CDR3 region has the DNA TGTGCCACGAGACCGGGGGCTAACTATGGCTACACCTTC. The chain uses TRBV24-1 and TRBJ1-2, with D possibly TRBD1 on 5 matching bases. The ends were cut back, 10 bases at V and 0 bases at J, with 11 bases in the middle. Looked up from germline, CDR1 is KGHDR and CDR2 is SFDVKD. The CDR3 length is 13 residues.

The chain has TRBV7-3 and TRBJ2-6; D is perhaps TRBD2 (5 bases). The length of the CDR3 is 17 residues. Trimming pared 2 bases from V and 2 bases from J, leaving 13 bases between. In germline, CDR1 is SGHTA, CDR2 FQGTGA. The CDR3 here is CASSLYGDRAGANVLTF. The CDR3 DNA follows: TGTGCCAGCAGCTTATACGGGGATAGGGCTGGGGCCAACGTCCTGACTTTC.